The entry that follows covers one T cell receptor (beta chain) sequence. The antigen is not known. The record originates from a study of beta chain features in type 1 diabetes. Broader study findings: PCR might preferentially amplify shorter templates, equally in patients and controls. Patients with Type 1 diabetes showed moderately but significantly shorter TCRB CDR3s in all four CD4+ subsets.

V shed 0 bases and J shed 3 bases, with 6 bases lying between them. Germline-derived CDR1 and CDR2 are KGHSH and LQKENI. The CDR3 has 13 amino acids. Expressed TCRB transcripts were sequenced because the entire RNA isolate underwent reverse transcription. Clones were sequenced by immunoSEQ multiplex PCR, and TCRdb holds only the in-frame ones, with some missing. The profile shows under 450,000 clones, roughly 16% of them singletons. Sequencing input: naive CD4+ T cells from blood. This receptor was taken from a woman aged 18-29 years in good health. The chain recombines TRBV18 with TRBJ2-7, with unresolved D. The CDR3 region has the DNA TGTGCCAGCTCACCACCGTTCAACTACGAGCAGTACTTC. Protein: CASSPPFNYEQYF. Based on the CDR3 plus reference TRBV18 and TRBJ2-7, the full variable domain is NAGVMQNPRHLVRRRGQEARLRCSPMKGHSHVYWYRQLPEEGLKFMVYLQKENIIDESGMPKERFSAEFPKEGPSILRIQQVVRGDSAAYFCASSPPFNYEQYFGPGTRLTVT.